This TCR beta chain was observed in a study of T cells in Graves' hyperthyroidism and ophthalmopathy. This clonotype was detected a few times. TCR beta CDR3 region amplification was performed from RNA transcripts. RT-PCR in the first round (using the HTBI primer set) targeted the TCR CDR3. TCRdb re-called the multiplex PCR reads through MiXCR, storing one row per CDR3 protein. The data hold about 300,000 distinct CDR3 sequences, with roughly a fifth observed a single time. This CDR3 comprises 13 residues. Trimming removed 4 bases from V and 4 bases from J; junction bases left unmatched: 6. Germline V gene data show CDR1 as GTSNPN and CDR2 as SVGIG (reference sequence).

This TCR derives from a man aged 50-59 years with Graves' ophthalmopathy. The chain links TRBV30 to TRBJ2-7, with 8 nucleotides matching TRBD1. Sequencing input: blood. The CDR3 DNA is TGTGCCTGGAAGACAGGGGATCTGTACGAGCAGTACTTC. The encoded protein is CAWKTGDLYEQYF.